The 4 T cell receptor beta chains given below trace back to one sample, sequenced in a study of Ad26.COV2.S vaccination and SARS-CoV-2 variants. The sample's treatment: 15 to 20 received Ad26.COV2.S at low or high dose, single or two shots; 5 received placebo; per-sample allocation not given. Vaccine and placebo recipients were sampled on day 63 after the first injection. TCRdb's table, derived via immunoSEQ multiplex PCR, lists solely in-frame clones and lacks some. Here the sample spans fewer than 400,000 clones, roughly 86% being singletons. The sample here was peripheral blood, taken in a trial of Ad26.COV2.S vaccine versus placebo. The receptor set was obtained from a person aged 18 to 59 who received the Ad26.COV2.S COVID-19 vaccine or a placebo.

The chain is built from TRBV18 and TRBJ2-1, with 7 bases matching TRBD2. Trimming removed 5 bases from V and 7 bases from J; junction bases left unmatched: 11. CDR3 size: 15 residues. Per germline, CDR1 KGHSH and CDR2 LQKENI. Written as DNA, the CDR3 is TGTGCCAGCTCAACCCGGGGCGGGGGAAATAATGAGCAGTTCTTC. It translates to CASSTRGGGNNEQFF.

J is TRBJ1-1 and V is TRBV18, with 7 bases aligning to TRBD1. With 4 bases clipped from V and 1 base from J, the junction kept 0 bases outside the gene matches. This CDR3 has 13 residues. The germline V gene encodes CDR1 KGHSH and CDR2 LQKENI. DNA for the CDR3: TGTGCCAGCTCACAGGGGGCGAACACTGAAGCTTTCTTT. Its protein product is CASSQGANTEAFF.

The rearrangement uses TRBV10-3 and TRBJ2-4; 7 nucleotides match TRBD2. Trimming cost V 0 bases and J 3 bases; bases outside gene matches: 5. The CDR3 totals 16 residues. Germline CDR1 and CDR2: ENHRY and SYGVKD. CDR3 nucleotides: TGTGCCATCAGTGAGTCGATAGCGGGTGGCAAAAACATTCAGTACTTC. Its translation: CAISESIAGGKNIQYF.

V and J are TRBV7-9 and TRBJ2-2; D is perhaps TRBD1 (6 bases). Germline CDR1 reads SEHNR; CDR2 reads FQNEAQ (reference sequence). This CDR3 is 15 amino acids long. The V and J ends lost 3 bases and 5 bases respectively, with 13 bases between them. The CDR3 DNA reads TGTGCCAGCAGCTTGTGGGGGCGGAATACCGGGGAGCTGTTTTTT. Its protein product is CASSLWGRNTGELFF.